This section outlines one TCR beta chain sequence together with its context. The antigen is not known. TCRdb's table, derived via immunoSEQ multiplex PCR, lists solely in-frame clones and lacks some. The sample carries some 50,000 clones, 70% to 90% recorded once. The record originates from a study of OX40 agonist ivuxolimab in advanced cancers. The V end was cut by 5 bases, the J end by 3 bases, with 14 bases between. This CDR3 has 14 amino acids. The germline gives CDR1 SGHAT, CDR2 FQNNGV. Study outcomes and limitations: CD4+ T cells averaged fewer expanded clones than CD8+ T cells. In the 0.1 to 3.0 mg/kg range, CD4+ and CD8+ blood T cells had expanded clonally by week 6.

The sequence was obtained from an adult with an advanced solid tumor such as melanoma, head and neck, liver or kidney cancer. The rearrangement links TRBV11-2 to TRBJ2-7; D might be TRBD1 (6 bases). The source material was CD4+ or CD8+ T cells sorted from blood, sampled in a trial of the OX40 agonist ivuxolimab. CDR3 nucleotide sequence: TGTGCCAGCAGCCGATTAGGGGGAAGCTACGAGCAGTACTTC. This translates into CASSRLGGSYEQYF. Full variable domain (outside the CDR3, taken from reference TRBV11-2 and TRBJ2-7): EAGVAQSPRYKIIEKRQSVAFWCNPISGHATLYWYQQILGQGPKLLIQFQNNGVVDDSQLPKDRFSAERLKGVDSTLKIQPAKLEDSAVYLCASSRLGGSYEQYFGPGTRLTVT.